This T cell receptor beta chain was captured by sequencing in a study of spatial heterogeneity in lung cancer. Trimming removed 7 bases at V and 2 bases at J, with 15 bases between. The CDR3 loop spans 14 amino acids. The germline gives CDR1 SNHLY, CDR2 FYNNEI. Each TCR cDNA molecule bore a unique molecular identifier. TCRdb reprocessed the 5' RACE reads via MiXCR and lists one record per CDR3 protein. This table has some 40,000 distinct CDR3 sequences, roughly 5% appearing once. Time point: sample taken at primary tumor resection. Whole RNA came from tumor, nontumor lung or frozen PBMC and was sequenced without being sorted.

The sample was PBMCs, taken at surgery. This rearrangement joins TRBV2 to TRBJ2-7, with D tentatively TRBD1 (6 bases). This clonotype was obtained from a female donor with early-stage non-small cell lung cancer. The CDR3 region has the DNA TGTGCCAGCACCGTAGTACAGGGTACCTACGAGCAGTACTTC. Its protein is CASTVVQGTYEQYF.